The clone carrying this T cell receptor beta chain showed up just a few times. Its matching antigen is unknown. The CDR3 has 16 residues. Looked up from germline, CDR1 is MDHEN and CDR2 is SYDVKM. V lost 6 bases to trimming and J lost 2 bases; unmatched junction nucleotides: 13. After constant-region reverse-primer amplification, full-length variable regions underwent semi-nested PCR with Nested Universal Primer A. TCRdb re-called the 5' RACE reads with MiXCR, one entry per CDR3 protein. The table has nearly 55,000 distinct CDR3 sequences, approximately 24% seen once. Whole-study results and caveats: Whole repertoires were not studied in the larger cohort, only one V-J beta rearrangement. The TCR gene usage of tumor memory CD4+ T cells clustered together with blood and lymph node memory CD4+ cells and with lymph node naive CD4+ cells. Tumor Tregs overlapped most with tumor, then blood, naive CD4+ cells.

Material for sequencing was tumor-infiltrating naive CD4+ T cells sorted from the breast tumor. Subset in this sample: naive CD4+ T cells, CD4+CD45RA+CD25-. The rearrangement joins TRBV28 to TRBJ2-7; TRBD1 matches 7 bases. The TCR was taken from a female donor with breast cancer. The CDR3 reads CASSTSGQVVTYEQYF. The CDR3 DNA follows: TGTGCCAGCAGCACGTCAGGACAGGTAGTGACCTACGAGCAGTACTTC.